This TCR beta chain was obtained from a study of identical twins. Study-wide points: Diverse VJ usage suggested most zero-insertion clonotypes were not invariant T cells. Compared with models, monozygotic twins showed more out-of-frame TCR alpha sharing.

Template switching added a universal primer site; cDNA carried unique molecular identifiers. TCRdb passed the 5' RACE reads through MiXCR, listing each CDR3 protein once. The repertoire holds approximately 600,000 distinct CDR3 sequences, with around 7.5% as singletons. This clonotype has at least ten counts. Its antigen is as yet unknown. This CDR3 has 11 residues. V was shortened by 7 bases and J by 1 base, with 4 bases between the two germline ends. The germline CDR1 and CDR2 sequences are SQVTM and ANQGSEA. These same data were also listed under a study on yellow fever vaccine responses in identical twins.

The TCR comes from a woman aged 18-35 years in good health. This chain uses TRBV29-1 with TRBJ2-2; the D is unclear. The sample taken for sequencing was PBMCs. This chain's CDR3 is CSAGNTGELFF. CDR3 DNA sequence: TGCAGCGCTGGGAACACCGGGGAGCTGTTTTTT.